This TCR beta chain was captured in a study of vaccination and CD4 T cells after COVID-19. Study-level background: Two of the convalescents were Hispanic, and convalescents were six males and four females. Cellular stimulation was performed using overlapping spike peptides derived from SARS-CoV-2, HCoV-NL63, HCoV-OC43 and HCoV-229E.

Treatment meaning: approximately 10-day PBMC culture with coronavirus spike peptide pools or control peptides (ViraFEST assay). Under the ViraFEST approach, antigen-specific T cells were expanded with peptide pools and TCRs subsequently sequenced. Oncomine TCR Beta short-read sequencing was applied to DNA from cultured CD4+ T cells. CD4+ T cells were cultured, and genomic DNA was extracted from them. Using its own MiXCR run on the PCR reads, TCRdb lists one record per CDR3 protein. The sample includes about 14,000 distinct CDR3 sequences, around 60% of them seen just once. With respect to this clonotype: Antigen unknown.

The sequenced sample was CD4+ T cells from blood, cultured in vitro. The TCR comes from a human donor who had recovered from COVID-19.

The CDR3 spells CASTIASDRVGSPLHF. The CDR3 coding sequence is TGTGCCAGCACCATCGCCTCGGACAGGGTTGGTTCACCCCTCCACTTT. This chain uses TRBV6-1 with TRBJ1-6, with 8 bases identical to TRBD1. The CDR3 covers 16 residues. Germline-derived CDR1 and CDR2 are MNHNS and SASEGT. The junction had 14 bases not matched to a gene; V was cut back by 7 bases and J by 9 bases.